This T cell receptor (beta chain) is from a study of T cell responses to AZD1222 COVID-19 vaccine. This clone has just one count. What it binds is not known. Profiled with immunoSEQ multiplex PCR; TCRdb holds only in-frame clones, not every one. The repertoire has about 66,000 clones, roughly 87% of them found once; the top ten carry 15% to 20%. Study-wide results and caveats: Seropositive status at baseline applied to only a handful of AZD1222 recipients.

CDR1 and CDR2 (germline): MNHEY, SVGAGI. This CDR3 has 13 residues. The ends were cut back, 5 bases at V and 11 bases at J, with 15 bases in the middle. The source of this sequence is an adult in good health. The rearrangement uses TRBV6-5 and TRBJ1-4, with a weak D call TRBD1 (6 bases). The source material was peripheral blood, sampled on day 0 of AZD1222 vaccination. CDR3 DNA sequence: TGTGCCAGCAGTCCCGAGGGCAGGGGTAAACTGTTTTTT. This codes for CASSPEGRGKLFF.